A single sample gave rise to the 10 T cell receptor beta chains below, sequenced in a study of cytomegalovirus exposure and HLA in healthy donors. Libraries were prepared by immunoSEQ multiplex PCR; TCRdb keeps only in-frame clonotypes and omits some of them. Of under 150,000 clones listed, 85% to 90% are singletons. Material for sequencing was PBMCs. Receptors were obtained from a man aged 18 to 29 in good health and CMV-seropositive.

This chain links TRBV4-1 with TRBJ2-5; tentatively, D is TRBD2 (6 bases). Germline CDR1 is MGHRA and CDR2 is YSYEKL. The CDR3 spans 15 residues. V was cut by 4 bases and J by 5 bases, with 17 bases left in between. For the CDR3, the DNA is TGCGCCAGCAGCCTCCTAGGAGGGCCCAGGGAGACCCAGTACTTC. Residues: CASSLLGGPRETQYF.

The chain joins TRBV19 to TRBJ1-4; D is undetermined. This CDR3 region has 18 residues. Trimming left V 0 bases short and J 8 bases short, with 22 bases between. In germline, CDR1 is LNHDA, CDR2 SQIVND (reference sequence). This chain's CDR3 is CASSIEPPGANSREKLFF. CDR3 nucleotide sequence: TGTGCCAGTAGTATAGAGCCCCCTGGTGCGAATTCTCGGGAAAAACTGTTTTTT. The full variable domain, with the rest looked up from reference TRBV19 and TRBJ1-4, is DGGITQSPKYLFRKEGQNVTLSCEQNLNHDAMYWYRQDPGQGLRLIYYSQIVNDFQKGDIAEGYSVSREKKESFPLTVTSAQKNPTAFYLCASSIEPPGANSREKLFFGSGTQLSVL.

This clone was detected once. V is TRBV7-6 and J is TRBJ2-3, with D possibly TRBD2 on 5 matching bases. With 3 bases removed from V and 0 bases from J, the gap between germline ends came to 10 bases. CDR3 length equals 15 residues. Germline V gene data show CDR1 as SGHVS and CDR2 as FNYEAQ. Here the CDR3 DNA reads TGTGCCAGCAGCTTTAACAGCGGTAGCACAGATACGCAGTATTTT. It translates to CASSFNSGSTDTQYF.

The chain couples TRBV5-1 to TRBJ2-7; 9 bases line up with TRBD2. From germline, CDR1 is SGHRS and CDR2 YFSETQ. The V gene end was trimmed by 3 bases and the J gene end by 2 bases; junction bases not matched to a gene: 15. This CDR3 contains 18 residues. This CDR3 reads CASSWGLAGFSSTYEQYF. In DNA, the CDR3 is TGCGCCAGCAGCTGGGGTCTAGCGGGGTTTTCCTCTACCTACGAGCAGTACTTC. Full variable domain (missing parts from reference TRBV5-1 and TRBJ2-7): KAGVTQTPRYLIKTRGQQVTLSCSPISGHRSVSWYQQTPGQGLQFLFEYFSETQRNKGNFPGRFSGRQFSNSRSEMNVSTLELGDSALYLCASSWGLAGFSSTYEQYFGPGTRLTVT.

This chain connects TRBV1 to TRBJ2-3; the table names TRBD1, a call not compared with the DNA. TRBV1 is a known pseudogene. The CDR3 is made up of 16 amino acids. The CDR3 loop is CTSSQVQGLVKDTQYF. CDR3 DNA sequence: TGCACCAGCAGCCAAGTTCAGGGGCTTGTAAAAGATACGCAGTATTTT.

The table lists this clone with a few counts. The chain uses TRBV5-1 and TRBJ1-3, with D hard to call. CDR1 and CDR2 from the germline V gene are SGHRS and YFSETQ. Trimming shortened V by 0 bases and J by 0 bases, and 7 bases separated the two germline ends. The CDR3 totals 15 residues. CDR3 in DNA: TGCGCCAGCAGCTTGGCAGGCAGCTCTGGAAACACCATATATTTT. It is translated as CASSLAGSSGNTIYF. Based on the CDR3 plus reference TRBV5-1 and TRBJ1-3, the full variable domain is KAGVTQTPRYLIKTRGQQVTLSCSPISGHRSVSWYQQTPGQGLQFLFEYFSETQRNKGNFPGRFSGRQFSNSRSEMNVSTLELGDSALYLCASSLAGSSGNTIYFGEGSWLTVV.

This rearrangement joins TRBV2 to TRBJ2-2; the D is unclear. CDR3 length equals 16 residues. Trimming shortened V by 3 bases and J by 0 bases, and 11 bases separated the two germline ends. From germline, CDR1 is SNHLY and CDR2 FYNNEI. The DNA for the CDR3 is TGTGCCAGCAGTGACTTATATAGCCCGAACACCGGGGAGCTGTTTTTT. Its translation: CASSDLYSPNTGELFF.

The chain carries TRBV19 and TRBJ2-5; TRBD1 matches 9 bases. The CDR3 contains 16 residues. Germline trimming cut 4 bases from V and 2 bases from J; bases unmatched to any gene: 8. Germline lookup yields CDR1 LNHDA and CDR2 SQIVND (reference sequence). The CDR3 bases are TGTGCCAGTAGTAAAGGTGCGACAGGGGGGCAAGAGACCCAGTACTTC. It is translated as CASSKGATGGQETQYF.

V usage is TRBV10-2 and J usage is TRBJ2-2, with TRBD2 matching over 9 bases. The CDR3 is 15 residues long. Germline values: CDR1 WSHSY, CDR2 SAAADI. V shed 7 bases, J shed 1 base, and the junction held 4 bases outside the gene matches. The CDR3 sequence is CASNPTSGNTGELFF. CDR3 nucleotide sequence: TGCGCCAGCAACCCGACTAGCGGGAACACCGGGGAGCTGTTTTTT.

This chain connects TRBV6-5 to TRBJ1-1; TRBD1 matches 7 bases. CDR3 size: 14 residues. Unmatched junction bases numbered 10, after V lost 6 bases and J lost 6 bases. Germline V gene data show CDR1 as MNHEY and CDR2 as SVGAGI. The CDR3 DNA sequence: TGTGCCAGCAGCCTAGGGGGCGACGACTCTGAAGCTTTCTTT. Protein product: CASSLGGDDSEAFF.